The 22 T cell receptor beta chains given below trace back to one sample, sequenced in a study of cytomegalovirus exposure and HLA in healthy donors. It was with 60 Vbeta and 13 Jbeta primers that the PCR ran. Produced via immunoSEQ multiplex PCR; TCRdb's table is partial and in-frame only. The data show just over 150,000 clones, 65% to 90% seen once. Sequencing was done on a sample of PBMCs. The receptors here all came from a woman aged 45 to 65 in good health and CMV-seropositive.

The chain's CDR3 is CATRDPYEQYF. The CDR3 nucleotides read TGTGCCACGCGGGACCCATACGAGCAGTACTTC. V is TRBV15 and J is TRBJ2-7; the D gene is possibly TRBD2 (6 bases). Germline V gene sequence: CDR1 LNHNV, CDR2 YYDKDF (reference sequence). Trimming pared 9 bases from V and 4 bases from J, leaving 10 bases between. This CDR3 spans 11 amino acids.

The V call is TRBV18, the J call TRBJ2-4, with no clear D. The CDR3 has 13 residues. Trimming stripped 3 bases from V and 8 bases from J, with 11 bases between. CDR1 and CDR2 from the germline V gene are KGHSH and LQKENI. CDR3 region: CASSPTSPDIQYF. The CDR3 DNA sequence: TGTGCCAGCTCACCTACCTCCCCGGACATTCAGTACTTC.

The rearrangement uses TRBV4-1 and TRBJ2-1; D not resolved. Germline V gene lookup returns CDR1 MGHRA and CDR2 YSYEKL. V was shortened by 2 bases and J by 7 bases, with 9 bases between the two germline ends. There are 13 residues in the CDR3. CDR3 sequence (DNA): TGCGCCAGCAGCCAAAGCTTGACAAATGAGCAGTTCTTC. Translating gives CASSQSLTNEQFF.

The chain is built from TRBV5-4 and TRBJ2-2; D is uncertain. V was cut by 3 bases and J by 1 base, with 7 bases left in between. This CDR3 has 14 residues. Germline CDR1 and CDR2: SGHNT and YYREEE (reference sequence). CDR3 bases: TGTGCCAGCAGCTCTGAGAGGAACACCGGGGAGCTGTTTTTT. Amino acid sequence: CASSSERNTGELFF.

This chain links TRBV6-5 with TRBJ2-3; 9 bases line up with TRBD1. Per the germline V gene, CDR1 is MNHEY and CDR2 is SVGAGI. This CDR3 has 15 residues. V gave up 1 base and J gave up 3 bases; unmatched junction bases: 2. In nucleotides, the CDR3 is TGTGCCAGCAGTTACTGGACAGGGGATACAGATACGCAGTATTTT. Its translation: CASSYWTGDTDTQYF.

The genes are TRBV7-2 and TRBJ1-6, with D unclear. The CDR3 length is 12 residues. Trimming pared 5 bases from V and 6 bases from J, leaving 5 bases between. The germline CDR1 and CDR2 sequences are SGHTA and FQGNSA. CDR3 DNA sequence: TGTGCCAGCAGCGTCTCTAATTCACCCCTCCACTTT. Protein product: CASSVSNSPLHF.

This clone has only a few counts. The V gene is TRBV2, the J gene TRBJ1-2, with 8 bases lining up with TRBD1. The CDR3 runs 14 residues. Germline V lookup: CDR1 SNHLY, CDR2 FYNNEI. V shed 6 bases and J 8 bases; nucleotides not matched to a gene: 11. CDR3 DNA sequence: TGTGCCAGCAGGGCCCCCGGGACAGGAGACGGCTACACCTTC. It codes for CASRAPGTGDGYTF.

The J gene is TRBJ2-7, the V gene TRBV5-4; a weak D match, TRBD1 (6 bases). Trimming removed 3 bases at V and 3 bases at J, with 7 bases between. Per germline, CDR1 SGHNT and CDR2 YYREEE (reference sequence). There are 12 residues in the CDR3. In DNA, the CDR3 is TGTGCCAGCAGCTGGGACAACTACGAGCAGTACTTC. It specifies CASSWDNYEQYF.

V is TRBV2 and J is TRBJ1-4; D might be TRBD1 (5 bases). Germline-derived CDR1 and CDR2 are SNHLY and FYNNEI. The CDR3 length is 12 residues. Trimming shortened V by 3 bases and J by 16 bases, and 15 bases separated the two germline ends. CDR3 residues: CASSEPSTDPFF. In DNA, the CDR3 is TGTGCCAGCAGTGAGCCGTCGACAGACCCGTTTTTT. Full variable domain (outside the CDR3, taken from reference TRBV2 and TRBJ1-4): EPEVTQTPSHQVTQMGQEVILRCVPISNHLYFYWYRQILGQKVEFLVSFYNNEISEKSEIFDDQFSVERPDGSNFTLKIRSTKLEDSAMYFCASSEPSTDPFFGSGTQLSVL.

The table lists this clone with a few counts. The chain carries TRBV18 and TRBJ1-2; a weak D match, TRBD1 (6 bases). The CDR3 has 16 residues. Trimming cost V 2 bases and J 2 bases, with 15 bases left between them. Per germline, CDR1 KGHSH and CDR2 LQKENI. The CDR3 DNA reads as TGTGCCAGCTCACCAATGGCTCCAGGGGCGAACTATGGCTACACCTTC. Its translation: CASSPMAPGANYGYTF.

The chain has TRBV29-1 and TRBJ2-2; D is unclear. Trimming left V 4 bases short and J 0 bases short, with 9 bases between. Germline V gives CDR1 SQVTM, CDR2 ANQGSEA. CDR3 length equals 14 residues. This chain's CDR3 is CSVGPGANTGELFF. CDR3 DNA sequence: TGCAGCGTTGGACCTGGAGCGAACACCGGGGAGCTGTTTTTT.

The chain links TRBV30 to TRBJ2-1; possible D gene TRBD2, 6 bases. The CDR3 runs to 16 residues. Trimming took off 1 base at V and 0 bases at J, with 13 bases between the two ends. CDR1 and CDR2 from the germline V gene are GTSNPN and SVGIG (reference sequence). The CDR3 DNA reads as TGTGCCTGGAGTGGAGAACTAGCTAGCTCCTACAATGAGCAGTTCTTC. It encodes CAWSGELASSYNEQFF.

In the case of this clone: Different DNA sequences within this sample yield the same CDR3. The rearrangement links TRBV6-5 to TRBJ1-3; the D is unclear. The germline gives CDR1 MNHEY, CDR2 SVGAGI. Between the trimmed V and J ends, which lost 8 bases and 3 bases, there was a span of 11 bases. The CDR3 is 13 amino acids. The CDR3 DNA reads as TGTGCCAGCTCCAGAACAAGTGGAAACACCATATATTTT. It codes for CASSRTSGNTIYF.

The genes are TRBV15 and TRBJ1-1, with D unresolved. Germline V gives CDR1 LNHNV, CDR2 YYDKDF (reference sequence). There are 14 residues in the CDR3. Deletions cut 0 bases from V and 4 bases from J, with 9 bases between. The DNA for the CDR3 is TGTGCCACCAGCAGAGATAGGCAGGCCACTGAAGCTTTCTTT. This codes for CATSRDRQATEAFF.

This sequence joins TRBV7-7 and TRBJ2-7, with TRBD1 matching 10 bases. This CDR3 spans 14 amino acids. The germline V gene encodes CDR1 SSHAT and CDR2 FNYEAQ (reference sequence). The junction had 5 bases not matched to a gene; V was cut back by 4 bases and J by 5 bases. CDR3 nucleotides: TGTGCCAGCAGCTCCCGGGACAGGGGAGACGAGCAGTACTTC. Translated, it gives CASSSRDRGDEQYF.

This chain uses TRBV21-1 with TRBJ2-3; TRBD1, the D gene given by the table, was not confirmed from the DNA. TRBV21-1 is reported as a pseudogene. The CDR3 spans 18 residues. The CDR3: CASSKPGNRQGPTDTQYF. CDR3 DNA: TGTGCCAGCAGCAAACCCGGTAACCGACAGGGGCCCACAGATACGCAGTATTTT.

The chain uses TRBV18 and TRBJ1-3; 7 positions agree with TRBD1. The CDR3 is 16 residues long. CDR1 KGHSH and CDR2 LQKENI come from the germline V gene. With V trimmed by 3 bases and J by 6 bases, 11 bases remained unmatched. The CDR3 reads CASSPNSGTDLNTIYF. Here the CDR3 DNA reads TGTGCCAGCTCACCTAACTCTGGGACAGACTTAAACACCATATATTTT.

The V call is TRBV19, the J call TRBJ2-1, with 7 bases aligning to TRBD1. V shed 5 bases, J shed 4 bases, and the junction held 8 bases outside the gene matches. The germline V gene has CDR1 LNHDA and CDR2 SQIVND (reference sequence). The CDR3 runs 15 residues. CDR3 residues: CASSVPTGKYNEQFF. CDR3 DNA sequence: TGTGCCAGTAGTGTCCCGACAGGGAAGTACAATGAGCAGTTCTTC.

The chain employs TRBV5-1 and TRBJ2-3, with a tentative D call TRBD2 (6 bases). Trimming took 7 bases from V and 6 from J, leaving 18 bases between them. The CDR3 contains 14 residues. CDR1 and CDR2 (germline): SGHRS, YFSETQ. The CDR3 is CASQPGGGDDTQYF. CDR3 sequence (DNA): TGCGCCAGCCAACCCGGAGGCGGGGATGATACGCAGTATTTT.

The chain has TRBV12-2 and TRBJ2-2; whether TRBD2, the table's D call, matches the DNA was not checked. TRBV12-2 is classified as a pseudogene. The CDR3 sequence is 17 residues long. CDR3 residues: CASRLPGIPSNTGELFF. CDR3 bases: TGTGCAAGTCGCTTACCGGGGATCCCCTCGAACACCGGGGAGCTGTTTTTT.

The CDR3 sequence: CASSPPAGGRGEQYF. The CDR3 coding sequence is TGTGCCAGCAGCCCGCCGGCGGGGGGCCGGGGCGAGCAGTACTTC. The chain has TRBV27 and TRBJ2-7; 8 bases line up with TRBD2. Germline assignment: CDR1 MNHEY and CDR2 SMNVEV (reference sequence). V shed 6 bases, J shed 6 bases, and the junction held 13 bases outside the gene matches. The CDR3 contains 15 residues.

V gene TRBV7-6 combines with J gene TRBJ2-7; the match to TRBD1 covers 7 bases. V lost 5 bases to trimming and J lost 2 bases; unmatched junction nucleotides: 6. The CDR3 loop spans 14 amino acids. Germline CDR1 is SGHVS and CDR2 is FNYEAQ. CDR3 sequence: CASSMGQPPYEQYF. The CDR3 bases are TGTGCCAGCAGCATGGGACAGCCCCCCTACGAGCAGTACTTC.